This T cell receptor beta chain was captured by sequencing in a study of early T cells in non-severe SARS-CoV-2 infection. Study information: Sequenced bulk RNA came from whole blood that was unsorted, and chains were unpaired. Study-wide findings and caveats: Private and CD4 specificities were missed by VDJdb matching, which favored anti-spike CD8 responses.

Attachment of unique molecular identifiers to individual cDNA molecules was performed. TCRdb processed the 5' RACE reads anew with MiXCR; each CDR3 protein has one entry. The sample records approximately 64,000 distinct CDR3 sequences, around 20% being singletons. Germline CDR1 and CDR2: DFQATT and SNEGSKA (reference sequence). Trimming left V 2 bases short and J 2 bases short, with 9 bases between. The CDR3 has 13 amino acids. In the case of this clonotype: Antigen unknown.

The specimen comprised whole blood, sampled at baseline. The TCR sequence derives from an adult who was a healthcare worker with PCR-confirmed SARS-CoV-2 infection or an uninfected control (not recorded which). The chain recombines TRBV20-1 with TRBJ1-1; D may be TRBD1 (6 bases). Written as DNA, the CDR3 is TGCAGTGCTAGACCGGACAGAAACACTGAAGCTTTCTTT. This encodes CSARPDRNTEAFF.